The 23 T cell receptor beta chains below come from one sample, sequenced in a study of T-cell memory formation after mild COVID-19. TCRdb fed the 5' RACE reads into MiXCR, producing one record per CDR3 protein. The sample comprises 300,000 to 400,000 distinct CDR3 sequences, roughly 13% of which are singletons, and 20% to 25% rests with the top ten. The specimen was PBMCs or a T cell subset sorted from them (not recorded which). These receptors came from a man between 18 and 35 years old who had mild COVID-19 (a few samples of this study predate the infection). Cell type and time point are not known.

The V and J genes are TRBV18 and TRBJ2-1; TRBD2 aligns across 14 bases. Germline loops: CDR1 KGHSH, CDR2 LQKENI. The length of the CDR3 is 21 residues. J lost 0 bases, V lost 3 bases, and 13 bases had no gene match. The CDR3 nucleotides are TGTGCCAGCTCACCCCAGCGACTAGCGGGGGGGGACTATAGCTCCTACAATGAGCAGTTCTTC. Translating gives CASSPQRLAGGDYSSYNEQFF.

A few counts support this clonotype. The chain has TRBV6-5 and TRBJ2-7; 7 bases are a match to TRBD1. Germline V gene data show CDR1 as MNHEY and CDR2 as SVGAGI. The CDR3 has 17 amino acids. V dropped 0 bases and J dropped 0; count of bases not matched to a gene: 8. The CDR3 bases are TGTGCCAGCAGTTACTCTTCGGCAGGGGGTAGCTCCTACGAGCAGTACTTC. The encoded protein is CASSYSSAGGSSYEQYF.

In its sample, this clonotype was seen a few times. The chain employs TRBV7-9 and TRBJ2-7, with D perhaps TRBD1 (5 bases). Trimming left V 4 bases short and J 1 base short, with 11 bases between. The germline gives CDR1 SEHNR, CDR2 FQNEAQ (reference sequence). This CDR3 comprises 14 residues. The CDR3 coding sequence is TGTGCCAGCAGCTCCACAAGGGGATCCTACGAGCAGTACTTC. Its translation: CASSSTRGSYEQYF.

This clonotype appeared a few times. The chain uses TRBV3-1 and TRBJ2-2; 7 bases are shared with TRBD2. This CDR3 contains 15 residues. Trimming cost V 4 bases and J 1 base; bases outside gene matches: 3. Germline assignment: CDR1 LGHDT and CDR2 YNNKEL (reference sequence). The CDR3, as DNA: TGTGCCAGCAGCCGCGGCGGGGGGAACACCGGGGAGCTGTTTTTT. Translating gives CASSRGGGNTGELFF.

This clonotype occurred a few times. This chain joins TRBV6-5 and TRBJ1-4; TRBD1 matches at 7 bases. Germline assignment: CDR1 MNHEY and CDR2 SVGAGI. The length of the CDR3 is 15 residues. Trimming at V came to 0 bases and at J to 8 bases, leaving 6 bases not matched to a gene. As DNA, the CDR3 is TGTGCCAGCAGTTACTCGGGCCAGGGGGGCGAAAAACTGTTTTTT. It is translated as CASSYSGQGGEKLFF.

This clonotype has only a few counts. The chain couples TRBV20-1 to TRBJ2-5; D not certain. This CDR3 contains 13 residues. CDR1 and CDR2 from the germline V gene are DFQATT and SNEGSKA (reference sequence). The CDR3 DNA follows: TGCAGCACTCTTACCCGGACCGGGGAGACCCAGTACTTC. Its translation: CSTLTRTGETQYF.

This chain links TRBV6-5 with TRBJ2-3, with D uncertain. The CDR3 contains 17 residues. The germline V gene encodes CDR1 MNHEY and CDR2 SVGAGI. Trimming stripped 0 bases from V and 0 bases from J, with 13 bases between. The CDR3 here is CASSYSTAPNSTDTQYF. In nucleotides, the CDR3 is TGTGCCAGCAGTTACTCGACTGCCCCAAATAGCACAGATACGCAGTATTTT.

This clonotype was detected a few times. The chain couples TRBV5-4 to TRBJ2-1, with D possibly being TRBD1 or TRBD2 (7 bases each). Per the germline V gene, CDR1 is SGHNT and CDR2 is YYREEE (reference sequence). Trimming took 0 bases from V and 3 from J, leaving 13 bases between them. This CDR3 is 16 amino acids long. The CDR3 nucleotides are TGTGCCAGCAGCTTGGGGGCAGGGGGGGGCTACAATGAGCAGTTCTTC. It specifies CASSLGAGGGYNEQFF.

V and J are TRBV7-2 and TRBJ1-2; the D is unclear. V lost 2 bases, J lost 4 bases, and 8 bases lay in between. This CDR3 has 13 residues. Germline V gives CDR1 SGHTA, CDR2 FQGNSA. CDR3 loop: CASSLTPGYGYTF. The CDR3 nucleotides are TGTGCCAGCAGCTTAACCCCGGGCTATGGCTACACCTTC.

The CDR3 region has the DNA TGTGCCAGCAGGAGAGCGGGACAGGGAAACACTGAAGCTTTCTTT. Translated: CASRRAGQGNTEAFF. This sequence joins TRBV7-9 and TRBJ1-1, with 9 bases fitting TRBD1. This CDR3 is 15 amino acids long. With V trimmed by 6 bases and J by 2 bases, 7 bases remained unmatched. Germline V gives CDR1 SEHNR, CDR2 FQNEAQ (reference sequence).

Only a few counts were recorded for this clonotype. The V call is TRBV30, the J call TRBJ2-2; the D is unclear. From germline, CDR1 is GTSNPN and CDR2 SVGIG (reference sequence). V shed 2 bases and J shed 3 bases, with 7 bases lying between them. This CDR3 has 13 residues. The CDR3 coding sequence is TGTGCCTGGAGTCTGGGCTACACCGGGGAGCTGTTTTTT. Its translation: CAWSLGYTGELFF.

Ten or more counts support this clonotype. The V call is TRBV29-1, the J call TRBJ2-1; TRBD1 agrees at 10 bases. The V and J ends lost 4 bases and 16 bases, in that order; junction bases with no gene match: 1. The V gene's germline CDR1 is SQVTM and CDR2 ANQGSEA. This CDR3 spans 9 amino acids. The CDR3 here is CSVGDRGFF. The CDR3 bases are TGCAGCGTTGGGGACAGGGGTTTCTTC.

This clonotype was counted between two and nine times. This chain links TRBV20-1 with TRBJ2-2; TRBD1 aligns across 7 bases. This CDR3 has 16 residues. The germline V gene has CDR1 DFQATT and CDR2 SNEGSKA (reference sequence). Germline trimming cut 3 bases from V and 3 bases from J; bases unmatched to any gene: 10. CDR3 DNA: TGCAGTGCTAGTAGATACCGACAGGGTTACACCGGGGAGCTGTTTTTT. Encoded protein: CSASRYRQGYTGELFF.

This clonotype has only a few counts. This chain joins TRBV20-1 and TRBJ1-2; D perhaps matches TRBD1 (6 bases). Trimming left V 3 bases short and J 0 bases short, with 14 bases between. The CDR3 runs to 15 residues. Looked up from germline, CDR1 is DFQATT and CDR2 is SNEGSKA (reference sequence). The CDR3 here is CSASGFQGPNYGYTF. The CDR3 coding sequence is TGCAGTGCTAGTGGCTTTCAGGGGCCTAACTATGGCTACACCTTC.

Here the CDR3 DNA reads TGTGCCAGTAGCGGACGGGGATTCAATCAGCCCCAGCATTTT. Protein product: CASSGRGFNQPQHF. The genes are TRBV19 and TRBJ1-5; no clear D gene. Germline V CDR1 and CDR2: LNHDA, SQIVND (reference sequence). The V end lost 6 bases, the J end lost 3 bases, and 12 bases lay between the germline ends. The CDR3 loop spans 14 amino acids.

This rearrangement joins TRBV20-1 to TRBJ1-1, with D tentatively TRBD1 (6 bases). V was pared by 5 bases and J by 0 bases, with 10 bases between. Germline CDR1 and CDR2: DFQATT and SNEGSKA (reference sequence). CDR3 length: 13 residues. DNA of the CDR3: TGCAGTGCTCGGGGGGCTTTGAACACTGAAGCTTTCTTT. Encoded protein: CSARGALNTEAFF.

This sequence joins TRBV11-2 and TRBJ2-4, with 7 bases matching TRBD2. V lost 5 bases to trimming and J lost 0 bases; unmatched junction nucleotides: 10. The CDR3 totals 17 residues. The germline CDR1 and CDR2 sequences are SGHAT and FQNNGV. The CDR3 reads CASSPLWGGRAKNIQYF. CDR3 coding DNA: TGTGCCAGCAGCCCCCTTTGGGGGGGTAGAGCCAAAAACATTCAGTACTTC.

This chain joins TRBV14 and TRBJ1-2, with D unresolved. Looked up from germline, CDR1 is SGHDN and CDR2 is FVKESK. This CDR3 region has 14 residues. V gave up 5 bases and J gave up 3 bases, with 13 bases separating them. CDR3 protein: CASSGLENHYGYTF. The CDR3 coding sequence is TGTGCCAGCAGCGGACTTGAGAATCACTATGGCTACACCTTC. Looking up the rest from reference TRBV14 and TRBJ1-2 gives the full variable domain: EAGVTQFPSHSVIEKGQTVTLRCDPISGHDNLYWYRRVMGKEIKFLLHFVKESKQDESGMPNNRFLAERTGGTYSTLKVQPAELEDSGVYFCASSGLENHYGYTFGSGTRLTVV.

This clonotype was detected a few times. V and J are TRBV2 and TRBJ2-1; D call uncertain. Trimming removed 8 bases from V and 10 bases from J, with 15 bases in between. The germline V gene encodes CDR1 SNHLY and CDR2 FYNNEI. The length of the CDR3 is 12 residues. The CDR3 sequence: CASVADNVEQFF. CDR3 DNA sequence: TGTGCCAGCGTCGCCGATAACGTAGAGCAGTTCTTC.

This chain uses TRBV10-3 with TRBJ2-3, with a weak D call TRBD1 (6 bases). Germline V CDR1 and CDR2: ENHRY, SYGVKD. This CDR3 is 13 amino acids long. Between the trimmed V and J ends, which lost 4 bases and 3 bases, there was a span of 8 bases. CDR3 residues: CAISGRGTDTQYF. CDR3 nucleotides: TGTGCCATCAGTGGTAGGGGGACAGATACGCAGTATTTT.

The chain has TRBV18 and TRBJ1-1; TRBD1 is a possible D gene (5 bases). Germline V gene sequence: CDR1 KGHSH, CDR2 LQKENI. V was cut by 0 bases and J by 13 bases, with 24 bases left in between. CDR3 length: 16 amino acids. The CDR3 loop reads CASSPPGLGSPRMDFF. The DNA of the CDR3 is TGTGCCAGCTCACCACCGGGACTGGGTTCTCCGCGGATGGATTTCTTT.

The chain couples TRBV5-1 to TRBJ2-3, with TRBD2 matching over 7 bases. Losses at the gene ends were 4 bases for V and 1 base for J; bases not matched to a gene: 9. The CDR3 extends over 16 amino acids. Germline loops: CDR1 SGHRS, CDR2 YFSETQ. DNA for the CDR3: TGCGCCAGCAGCCTGCTCGGGGGGACCGGCACAGATACGCAGTATTTT. Translation: CASSLLGGTGTDTQYF.

This clonotype was counted only a few times. The chain combines TRBV12-3 or TRBV12-4 with TRBJ2-4; the D call may be TRBD1 or TRBD2 (5 bases each). This CDR3 spans 17 amino acids. With 6 bases removed from V and 0 bases from J, the gap between germline ends came to 18 bases. CDR3 DNA: TGTGCCAGCAGCTCCCTTCGGGACCCTATAGCCAAAAACATTCAGTACTTC. Protein product: CASSSLRDPIAKNIQYF.